This T cell receptor beta chain was profiled in a study of blood T cell repertoires in COVID-19. Study-level background: In each case, the material was cDNA or gDNA derived from T cells, B-cell-depleted T cells, or PBMCs.

The CDR3 runs to 16 residues. Deletions cut 4 bases from V and 7 bases from J, with 18 bases between. Germline V gene sequence: CDR1 KGHDR, CDR2 SFDVKD. Sequencing used immunoSEQ multiplex PCR; TCRdb keeps in-frame clones, though not all of them. There are 150,000 or so clones in the sample; approximately 80% occur only once, and roughly 2.9% lies in the top ten. V usage is TRBV24-1 and J usage is TRBJ2-2, with D perhaps TRBD2 (6 bases). Sequenced material: peripheral blood. The sequence was collected from a woman in her fifties or sixties with acute or convalescent COVID-19. The CDR3 DNA reads as TGTGCCACCAGTGACTGGGGTCGGGGGAACGTCGGGGAGCTGTTTTTT. This sequence encodes CATSDWGRGNVGELFF.